This section outlines one TCR beta chain sequence together with its context. The sample is drawn from a study of control samples from healthy donors and cancer patients. Some clones are missing from TCRdb's copy, which holds only in-frame ones; the method was immunoSEQ multiplex PCR. The table includes around 120,000 clones, around 87% detected once. Material for sequencing was blood. The source is a man in his fifties or sixties in good health.

CDR3 protein: CASSPRGLSGYQETQYF. CDR3 coding DNA: TGTGCCAGCAGCCCTAGGGGTCTGTCAGGGTACCAAGAGACCCAGTACTTC. V usage is TRBV3-1 (or the pseudogene TRBV3-2) and J usage is TRBJ2-5, with D possibly being TRBD1 (5 bases). The V and J ends lost 4 bases and 0 bases respectively, with 18 bases between them. The CDR3 consists of 17 residues. Germline V gene lookup returns CDR1 LGHDT and CDR2 YNNKEL (reference sequence).